This T cell receptor beta chain was documented in a study of blood T cell repertoires in COVID-19. About the study: The United States, Italy and Spain provided the acute and convalescent COVID-19 samples. In each case, the material was cDNA or gDNA derived from T cells, B-cell-depleted T cells, or PBMCs.

Per the original data handling: Reference gene primer amplification in the assay estimated nucleated cell counts. The data were produced by immunoSEQ multiplex PCR, yet TCRdb's version contains in-frame clones alone and is incomplete. V and J calls and clone size are given by that table; D and trimming were obtained from the DNA. This table holds about 16,000 clones, 86% found once. From germline, CDR1 is MNHEY and CDR2 SVGEGT. The CDR3 is 16 residues long. V lost 0 bases and J lost 0, with 9 bases in between. This clonotype originated in a human donor with active COVID-19. The donor label of this sample is uncertain. The specimen sequenced was peripheral blood. The V gene is TRBV6-2 or TRBV6-3, the J gene TRBJ1-5, with D unresolved. The CDR3 loop is CASSYSWQNSNQPQHF. In DNA form, the CDR3 reads TGTGCCAGCAGTTACTCATGGCAGAATAGCAATCAGCCCCAGCATTTT.